A single sample is the source of the 2 T cell receptor beta chains below, sequenced in a study of control samples from healthy donors and cancer patients. Sequencing used immunoSEQ multiplex PCR; TCRdb keeps in-frame clones, though not all of them. The sample has around 170,000 clones, about 92% seen once. Sequences were obtained from blood. These receptors came from a man in his thirties or forties in good health.

The chain links TRBV27 to TRBJ2-1; 12 nucleotides line up with TRBD2. Germline values: CDR1 MNHEY, CDR2 SMNVEV (reference sequence). The V and J ends lost 7 bases and 4 bases, in that order; junction bases with no gene match: 8. The CDR3 is 16 amino acids. Here the CDR3 reads CASTSGGAFLYNEQFF. Written as DNA, the CDR3 is TGTGCCAGCACTAGCGGGGGGGCATTCTTGTACAATGAGCAGTTCTTC.

The chain is built from TRBV7-9 and TRBJ1-5; 10 bases map to TRBD1. The CDR3 has 14 amino acids. Germline CDR1 reads SEHNR; CDR2 reads FQNEAQ (reference sequence). V was pared by 5 bases and J by 5 bases, with 3 bases of the junction left unmatched. The CDR3 loop reads CASSVDRGDQPQHF. For the CDR3, the DNA is TGTGCCAGCAGCGTGGACAGGGGGGATCAGCCCCAGCATTTT.